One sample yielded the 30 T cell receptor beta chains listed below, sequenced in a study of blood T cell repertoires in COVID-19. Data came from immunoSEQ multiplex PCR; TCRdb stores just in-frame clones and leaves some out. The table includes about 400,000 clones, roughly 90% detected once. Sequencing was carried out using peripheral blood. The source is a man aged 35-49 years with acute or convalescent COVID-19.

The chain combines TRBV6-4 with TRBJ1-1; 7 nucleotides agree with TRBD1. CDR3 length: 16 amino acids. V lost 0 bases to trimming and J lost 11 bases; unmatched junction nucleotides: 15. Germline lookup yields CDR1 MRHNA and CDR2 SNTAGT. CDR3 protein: CASSDSAVEGAPPAFF. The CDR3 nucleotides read TGTGCCAGCAGTGACTCGGCGGTGGAGGGGGCACCCCCGGCTTTCTTT.

The CDR3 nucleotides read TGTGCCAGCATTAAATCTAGCGGGAGTACCACCGGGGAGCTGTTTTTT. Amino acids: CASIKSSGSTTGELFF. The chain carries TRBV27 and TRBJ2-2, with 10 bases identical to TRBD2. The CDR3 contains 16 residues. CDR1 is MNHEY and CDR2 is SMNVEV in the germline V gene (reference sequence). The J segment lost 4 bases and the V segment lost 7 bases, leaving 9 bases of the junction unmatched.

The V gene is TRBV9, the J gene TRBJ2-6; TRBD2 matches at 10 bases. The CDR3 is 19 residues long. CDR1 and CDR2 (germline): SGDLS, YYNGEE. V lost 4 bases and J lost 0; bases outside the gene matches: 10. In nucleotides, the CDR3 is TGTGCCAGCAGCCGGACTAGCGGATTCCTAAACTCTGGGGCCAACGTCCTGACTTTC. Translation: CASSRTSGFLNSGANVLTF.

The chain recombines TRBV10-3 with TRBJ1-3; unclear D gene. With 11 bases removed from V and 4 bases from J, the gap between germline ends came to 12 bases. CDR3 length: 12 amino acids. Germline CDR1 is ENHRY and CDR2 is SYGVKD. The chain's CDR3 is CALRTQGNTIYF. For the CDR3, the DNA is TGTGCCCTCCGGACTCAGGGAAACACCATATATTTT.

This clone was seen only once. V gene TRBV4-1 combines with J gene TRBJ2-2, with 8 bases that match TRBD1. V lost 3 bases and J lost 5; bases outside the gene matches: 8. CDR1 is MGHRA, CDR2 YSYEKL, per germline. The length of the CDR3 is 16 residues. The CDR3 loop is CASSQGQAARTGELFF. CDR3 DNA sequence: TGCGCCAGCAGCCAGGGACAGGCCGCTAGGACCGGGGAGCTGTTTTTT.

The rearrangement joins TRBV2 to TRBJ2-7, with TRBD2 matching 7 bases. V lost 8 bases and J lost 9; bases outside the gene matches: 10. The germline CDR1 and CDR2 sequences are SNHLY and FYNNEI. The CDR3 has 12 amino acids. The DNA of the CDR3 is TGTGCCAGCCGGAGAGTTACGGGGGGGCAGTACTTC. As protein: CASRRVTGGQYF.

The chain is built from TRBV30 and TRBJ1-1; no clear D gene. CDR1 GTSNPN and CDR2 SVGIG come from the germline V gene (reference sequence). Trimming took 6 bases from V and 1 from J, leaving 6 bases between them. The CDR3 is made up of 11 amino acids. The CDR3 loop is CACGRNTEAFF. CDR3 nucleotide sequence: TGTGCCTGCGGACGGAACACTGAAGCTTTCTTT.

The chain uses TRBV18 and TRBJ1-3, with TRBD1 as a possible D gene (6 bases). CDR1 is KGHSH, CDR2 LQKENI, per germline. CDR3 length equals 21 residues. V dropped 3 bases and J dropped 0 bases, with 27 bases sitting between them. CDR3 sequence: CASSPSRYWDIADLSGNTIYF. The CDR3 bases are TGTGCCAGCTCACCGAGTAGGTACTGGGACATTGCGGATCTCTCTGGAAACACCATATATTTT.

DNA of the CDR3: TGTGCCAGCAGCCAACCGGGTCAGGGGGGAGTCCAACGAAACTATGGCTACACCTTC. As protein: CASSQPGQGGVQRNYGYTF. The rearrangement joins TRBV4-2 to TRBJ1-2, with TRBD1 matching over 7 bases. The V segment lost 2 bases and the J segment 2 bases; nucleotides outside the gene matches: 17. The CDR3 spans 19 residues. CDR1 and CDR2 from the germline V gene are LGHNA and YNFKEQ.

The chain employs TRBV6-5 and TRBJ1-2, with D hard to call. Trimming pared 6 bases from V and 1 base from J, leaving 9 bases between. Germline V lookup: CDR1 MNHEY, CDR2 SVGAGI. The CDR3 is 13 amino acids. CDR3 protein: CASRSVLNYGYTF. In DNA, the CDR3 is TGTGCCAGCAGATCTGTCCTTAACTATGGCTACACCTTC.

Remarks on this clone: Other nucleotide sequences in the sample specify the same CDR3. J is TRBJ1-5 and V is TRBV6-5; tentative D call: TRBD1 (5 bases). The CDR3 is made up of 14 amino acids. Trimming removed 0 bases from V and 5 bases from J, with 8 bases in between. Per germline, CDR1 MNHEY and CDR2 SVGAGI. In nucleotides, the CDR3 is TGTGCCAGCAGTTACTCTGGGGCGGATCAGCCCCAGCATTTT. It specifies CASSYSGADQPQHF.

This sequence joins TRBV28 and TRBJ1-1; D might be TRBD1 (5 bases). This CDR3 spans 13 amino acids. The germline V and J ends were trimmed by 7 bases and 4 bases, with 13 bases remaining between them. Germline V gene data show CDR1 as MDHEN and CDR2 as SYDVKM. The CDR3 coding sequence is TGTGCCAGCACCCCTGGGGGGACCACTGAAGCTTTCTTT. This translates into CASTPGGTTEAFF.

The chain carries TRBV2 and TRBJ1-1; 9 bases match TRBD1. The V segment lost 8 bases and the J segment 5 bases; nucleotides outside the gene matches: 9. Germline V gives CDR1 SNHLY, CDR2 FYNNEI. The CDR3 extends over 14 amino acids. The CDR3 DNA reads TGTGCCAGCCTAAGACAGGGGGTCGCGACTGAAGCTTTCTTT. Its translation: CASLRQGVATEAFF.

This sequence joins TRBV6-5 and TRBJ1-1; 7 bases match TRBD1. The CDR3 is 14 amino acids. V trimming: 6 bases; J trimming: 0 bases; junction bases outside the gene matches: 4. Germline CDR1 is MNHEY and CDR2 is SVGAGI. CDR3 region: CASSPGGMNTEAFF. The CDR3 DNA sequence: TGTGCCAGCAGCCCAGGGGGAATGAACACTGAAGCTTTCTTT.

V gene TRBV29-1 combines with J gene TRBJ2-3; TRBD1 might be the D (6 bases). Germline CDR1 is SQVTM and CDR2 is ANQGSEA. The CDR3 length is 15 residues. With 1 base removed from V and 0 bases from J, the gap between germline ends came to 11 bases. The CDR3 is CSVEGGPKSTDTQYF. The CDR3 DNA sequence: TGCAGCGTTGAAGGGGGGCCGAAAAGCACAGATACGCAGTATTTT.

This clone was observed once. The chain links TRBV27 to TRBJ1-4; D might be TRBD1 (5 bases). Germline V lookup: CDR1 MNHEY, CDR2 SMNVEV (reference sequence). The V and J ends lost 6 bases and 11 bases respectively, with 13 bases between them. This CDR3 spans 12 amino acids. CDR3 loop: CASRQGFGKLFF. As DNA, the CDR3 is TGTGCCAGCAGGCAGGGTTTCGGTAAACTGTTTTTT.

In DNA, the CDR3 is TGTGCCAGCAGCCCCCGGACAGGGGTAGGCTATGGCTACACCTTC. Its translation: CASSPRTGVGYGYTF. The genes are TRBV9 and TRBJ1-2; TRBD1 matches at 9 bases. Germline loops: CDR1 SGDLS, CDR2 YYNGEE. The CDR3 spans 15 residues. Trimming took 4 bases from V and 4 from J; bases not matched to a gene: 8.

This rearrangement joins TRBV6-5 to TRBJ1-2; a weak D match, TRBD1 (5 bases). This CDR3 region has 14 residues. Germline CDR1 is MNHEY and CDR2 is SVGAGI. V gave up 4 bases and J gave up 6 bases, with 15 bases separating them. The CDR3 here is CASSSWTFVDGYTF. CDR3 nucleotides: TGTGCCAGCAGTTCCTGGACATTCGTGGATGGCTACACCTTC.

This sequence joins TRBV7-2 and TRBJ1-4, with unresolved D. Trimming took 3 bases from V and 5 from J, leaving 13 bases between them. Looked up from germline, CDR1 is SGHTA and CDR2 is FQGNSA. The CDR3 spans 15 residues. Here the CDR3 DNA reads TGTGCCAGCAGCTTCGACCGGGGATCGAATGAAAAACTGTTTTTT. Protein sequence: CASSFDRGSNEKLFF.

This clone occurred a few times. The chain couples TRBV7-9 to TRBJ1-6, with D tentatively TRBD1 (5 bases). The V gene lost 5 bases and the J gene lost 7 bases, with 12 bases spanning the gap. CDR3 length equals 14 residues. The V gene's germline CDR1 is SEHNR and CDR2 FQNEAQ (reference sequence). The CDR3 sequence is CASSVGGGNSPLHF. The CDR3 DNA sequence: TGTGCCAGCAGCGTGGGTGGGGGGAATTCACCCCTCCACTTT.

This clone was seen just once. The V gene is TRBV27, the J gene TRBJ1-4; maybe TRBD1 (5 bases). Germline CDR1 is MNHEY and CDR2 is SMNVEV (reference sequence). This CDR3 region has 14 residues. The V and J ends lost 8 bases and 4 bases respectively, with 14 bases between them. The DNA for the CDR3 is TGTGCCAGCTATGCTCAGGGAAATAATGAAAAACTGTTTTTT. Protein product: CASYAQGNNEKLFF.

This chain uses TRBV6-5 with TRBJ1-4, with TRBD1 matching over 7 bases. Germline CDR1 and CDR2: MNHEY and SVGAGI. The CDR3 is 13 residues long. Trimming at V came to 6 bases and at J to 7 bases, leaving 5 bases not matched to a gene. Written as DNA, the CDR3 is TGTGCCAGCAGCTCGACAGGGAGTGAAAAACTGTTTTTT. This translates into CASSSTGSEKLFF.

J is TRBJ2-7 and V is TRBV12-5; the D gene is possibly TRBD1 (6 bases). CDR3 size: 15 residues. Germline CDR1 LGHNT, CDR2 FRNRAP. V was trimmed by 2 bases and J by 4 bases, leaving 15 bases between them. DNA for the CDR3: TGTGCTAGTGGTTTGCTCGGGCAGGGGATTTACGAGCAGTACTTC. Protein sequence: CASGLLGQGIYEQYF. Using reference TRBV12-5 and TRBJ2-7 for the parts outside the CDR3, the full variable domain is DARVTQTPRHKVTEMGQEVTMRCQPILGHNTVFWYRQTMMQGLELLAYFRNRAPLDDSGMPKDRFSAEMPDATLATLKIQPSEPRDSAVYFCASGLLGQGIYEQYFGPGTRLTVT.

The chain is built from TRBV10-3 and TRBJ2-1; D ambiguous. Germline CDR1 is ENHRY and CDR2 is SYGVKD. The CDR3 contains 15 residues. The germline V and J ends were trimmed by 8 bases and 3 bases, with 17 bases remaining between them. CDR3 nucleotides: TGTGCCATCGCGGCAGTTGAGCTAGTCTACAATGAGCAGTTCTTC. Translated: CAIAAVELVYNEQFF.

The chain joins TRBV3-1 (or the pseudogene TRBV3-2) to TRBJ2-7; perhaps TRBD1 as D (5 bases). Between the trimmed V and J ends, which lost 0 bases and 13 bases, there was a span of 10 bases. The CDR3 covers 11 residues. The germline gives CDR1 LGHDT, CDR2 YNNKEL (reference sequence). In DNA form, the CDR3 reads TGTGCCAGCAGCCAAGAGCAGGGTATTTACTTC. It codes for CASSQEQGIYF.

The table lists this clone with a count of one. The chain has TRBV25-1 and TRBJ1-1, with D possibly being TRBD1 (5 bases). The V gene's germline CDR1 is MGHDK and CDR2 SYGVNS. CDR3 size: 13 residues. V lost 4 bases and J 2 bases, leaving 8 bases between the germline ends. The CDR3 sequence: CASSGGVNTEAFF. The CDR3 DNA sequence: TGTGCCAGCAGTGGGGGGGTTAACACTGAAGCTTTCTTT.

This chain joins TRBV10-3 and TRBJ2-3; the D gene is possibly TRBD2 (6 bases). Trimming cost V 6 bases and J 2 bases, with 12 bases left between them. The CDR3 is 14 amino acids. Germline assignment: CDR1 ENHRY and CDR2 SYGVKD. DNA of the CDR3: TGTGCCATCAGGGAACGGACTAACACAGATACGCAGTATTTT. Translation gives CAIRERTNTDTQYF.

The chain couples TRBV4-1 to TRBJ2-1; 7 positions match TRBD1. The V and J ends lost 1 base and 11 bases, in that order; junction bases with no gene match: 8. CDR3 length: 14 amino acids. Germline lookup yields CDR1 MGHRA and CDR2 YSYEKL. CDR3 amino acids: CASSQARGQYKQFF. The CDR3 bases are TGCGCCAGCAGCCAAGCTAGGGGACAGTATAAGCAGTTCTTC.

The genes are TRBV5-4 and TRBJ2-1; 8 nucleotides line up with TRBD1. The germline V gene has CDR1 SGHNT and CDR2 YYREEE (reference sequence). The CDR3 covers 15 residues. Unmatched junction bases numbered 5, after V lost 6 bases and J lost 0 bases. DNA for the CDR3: TGTGCCAGCACCCTGGACAGGGACTCCTACAATGAGCAGTTCTTC. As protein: CASTLDRDSYNEQFF.

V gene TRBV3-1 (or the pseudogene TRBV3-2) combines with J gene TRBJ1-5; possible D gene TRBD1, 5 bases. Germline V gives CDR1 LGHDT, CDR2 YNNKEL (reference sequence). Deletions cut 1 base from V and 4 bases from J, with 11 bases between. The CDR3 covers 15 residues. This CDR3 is CASSQASGGNQPQHF. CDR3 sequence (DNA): TGTGCCAGCAGCCAAGCATCGGGGGGAAATCAGCCCCAGCATTTT.